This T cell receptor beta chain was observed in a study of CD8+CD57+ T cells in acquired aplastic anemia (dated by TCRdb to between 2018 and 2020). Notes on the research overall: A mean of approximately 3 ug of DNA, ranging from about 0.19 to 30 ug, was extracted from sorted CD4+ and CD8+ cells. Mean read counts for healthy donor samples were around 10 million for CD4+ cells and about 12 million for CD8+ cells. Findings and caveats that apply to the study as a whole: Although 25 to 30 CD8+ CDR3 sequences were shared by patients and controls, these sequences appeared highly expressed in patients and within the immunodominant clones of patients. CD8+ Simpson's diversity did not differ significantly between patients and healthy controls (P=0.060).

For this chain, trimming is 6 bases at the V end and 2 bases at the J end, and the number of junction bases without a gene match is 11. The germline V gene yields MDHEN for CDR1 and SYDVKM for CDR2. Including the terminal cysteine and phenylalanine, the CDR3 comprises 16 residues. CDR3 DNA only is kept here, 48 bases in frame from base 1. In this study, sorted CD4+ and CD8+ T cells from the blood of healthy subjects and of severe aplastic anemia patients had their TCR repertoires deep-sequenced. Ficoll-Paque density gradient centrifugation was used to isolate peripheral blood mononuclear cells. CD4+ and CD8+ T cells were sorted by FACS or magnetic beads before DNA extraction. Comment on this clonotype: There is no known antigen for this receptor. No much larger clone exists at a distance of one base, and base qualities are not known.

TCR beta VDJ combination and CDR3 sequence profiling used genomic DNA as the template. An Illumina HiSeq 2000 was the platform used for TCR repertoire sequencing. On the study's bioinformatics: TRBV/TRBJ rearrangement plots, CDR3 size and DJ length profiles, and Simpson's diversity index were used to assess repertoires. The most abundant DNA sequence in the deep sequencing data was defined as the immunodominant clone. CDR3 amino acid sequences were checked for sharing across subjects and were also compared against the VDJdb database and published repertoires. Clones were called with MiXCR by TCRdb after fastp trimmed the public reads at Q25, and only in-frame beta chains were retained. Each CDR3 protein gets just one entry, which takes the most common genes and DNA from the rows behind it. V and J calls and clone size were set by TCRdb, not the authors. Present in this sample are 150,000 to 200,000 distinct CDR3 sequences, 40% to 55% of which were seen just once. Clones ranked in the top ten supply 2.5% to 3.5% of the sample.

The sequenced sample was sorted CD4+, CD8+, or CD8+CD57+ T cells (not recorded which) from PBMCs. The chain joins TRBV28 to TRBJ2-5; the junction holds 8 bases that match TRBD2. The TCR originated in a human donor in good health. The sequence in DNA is TGTGCCAGCAGCCCCTTTGCGGGAGGTCTACAAGAGACCCAGTACTTC. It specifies CASSPFAGGLQETQYF.